What follows are 12 T cell receptor beta chains derived from one specimen sequenced in a study of T-cell reconstitution after alpha-beta-depleted transplantation in children. It was with unique molecular identifiers that the TCRbeta library was prepared. TCRdb redid the calling of the PCR reads with MiXCR, one entry per CDR3 protein. The sample yields about 290,000 distinct CDR3 sequences, around 7.3% seen once. These TCRs' antigens remain unknown. Overall study results and limits: Hyperexpanded clones declined; after one year, newly produced T cells mostly supplied diversity.

Sequences were derived from peripheral blood, sampled 360 days after TCRalphabeta/CD19-depleted stem cell transplant. Receptors originate from a female patient aged 2-10 years who had a stem cell transplant for Fanconi anemia, so the T cells may come from the graft donor.

This clonotype has a count of ten or more. The V call is TRBV6-2 or TRBV6-3, the J call TRBJ1-2, with D tentatively TRBD1 (6 bases). Germline values: CDR1 MNHEY, CDR2 SVGEGT. CDR3 size: 15 residues. Trimming removed 2 bases from V and 4 bases from J, with 14 bases in between. CDR3 protein: CASSYGKGQTYGYTF. The DNA for the CDR3 is TGTGCCAGCAGTTACGGAAAAGGACAGACCTATGGCTACACCTTC.

In this sample, this clonotype turned up a few times. The chain carries TRBV11-2 and TRBJ2-1; no firm D call. Trimming took 5 bases from V and 12 from J, leaving 14 bases between them. This CDR3 has 12 residues. CDR1 is SGHAT and CDR2 is FQNNGV in the germline V gene. CDR3 protein: CASSLGPLWQFF. The CDR3 DNA sequence: TGTGCCAGCAGCCTTGGACCCCTCTGGCAGTTCTTC.

The CDR3 spells CASSLGYYNEQFF. CDR3 sequence (DNA): TGCGCCAGCAGCTTGGGATACTACAATGAGCAGTTCTTC. The J gene is TRBJ2-1, the V gene TRBV5-1; no reliable D call. Trimming removed 0 bases at V and 3 bases at J, with 4 bases between. Germline CDR1 reads SGHRS; CDR2 reads YFSETQ. This CDR3 spans 13 amino acids.

Many counts were recorded for this clonotype. CDR3 amino acids: CASSRRGANTEAFF. The CDR3 DNA follows: TGTGCCAGCAGCCGACGGGGGGCGAACACTGAAGCTTTCTTT. The rearrangement uses TRBV7-8 and TRBJ1-1, with D perhaps matching TRBD1 (6 bases). Per germline, CDR1 SGHVS and CDR2 FQNEAQ. The CDR3 is made up of 14 amino acids. Trimming removed 5 bases at V and 1 base at J, with 11 bases between.

This clonotype was counted ten times or more. For the CDR3, the DNA is TGTGCCAGCAGTCGACAGGTTAGCTCCTACAATGAGCAGTTCTTC. Amino acids: CASSRQVSSYNEQFF. The chain uses TRBV28 and TRBJ2-1, with D perhaps TRBD1 (6 bases). Trimming removed 5 bases from V and 0 bases from J, with 11 bases in between. This CDR3 spans 15 amino acids. CDR1 and CDR2 from the germline V gene are MDHEN and SYDVKM.

The genes are TRBV2 and TRBJ2-7; 8 bases are shared with TRBD1. V shed 0 bases, J shed 6 bases, and the junction held 4 bases outside the gene matches. The CDR3 consists of 14 residues. The V gene's germline CDR1 is SNHLY and CDR2 FYNNEI. This CDR3 reads CASSEARGLLEQYF. CDR3 DNA: TGTGCCAGCAGTGAAGCCAGGGGGCTACTCGAGCAGTACTTC.

This rearrangement joins TRBV2 to TRBJ2-1; the D call may be TRBD1 or TRBD2 (5 bases each). CDR1 is SNHLY, CDR2 FYNNEI, per germline. The CDR3 consists of 17 residues. Trimming stripped 6 bases from V and 0 bases from J, with 18 bases between. This CDR3 reads CASRALSGTHSYNEQFF. CDR3 DNA sequence: TGTGCCAGCAGAGCTTTATCCGGGACCCACTCCTACAATGAGCAGTTCTTC.

The genes are TRBV14 and TRBJ2-2, with 10 bases fitting TRBD2. Germline loops: CDR1 SGHDN, CDR2 FVKESK. V gave up 4 bases and J gave up 7 bases; unmatched junction bases: 15. The CDR3 sequence is 18 residues long. The CDR3 sequence: CASSPGLSGGPLDGELFF. CDR3 DNA: TGTGCCAGCAGCCCGGGACTTAGCGGGGGGCCCTTGGACGGGGAGCTGTTTTTT.

This chain uses TRBV20-1 with TRBJ2-7; tentatively, D is TRBD1 or TRBD2 (7 bases each). The CDR3 length is 14 residues. V was cut by 0 bases and J by 2 bases, with 11 bases left in between. CDR1 and CDR2 (germline): DFQATT, SNEGSKA (reference sequence). This chain's CDR3 is CSARDGRGPYEQYF. CDR3 bases: TGCAGTGCTAGAGATGGGAGGGGGCCCTACGAGCAGTACTTC.

There are many counts of this clonotype. The genes are TRBV20-1 and TRBJ2-1; tentative D call: TRBD1 (5 bases). Germline values: CDR1 DFQATT, CDR2 SNEGSKA (reference sequence). The V end lost 8 bases, the J end lost 5 bases, and 13 bases lay between the germline ends. CDR3 size: 12 residues. This CDR3 reads CSWRTPDNEQFF. The CDR3 DNA is TGCAGTTGGCGGACACCGGACAATGAGCAGTTCTTC.

This clonotype appeared many times. The V and J genes are TRBV29-1 and TRBJ2-1, with D possibly matching TRBD2 (6 bases). In germline, CDR1 is SQVTM, CDR2 ANQGSEA. Trimming left V 6 bases short and J 3 bases short, with 21 bases between. The CDR3 consists of 16 residues. CDR3 region: CSVTETRGRHYNEQFF. CDR3 nucleotides: TGCAGCGTCACAGAGACCCGGGGGAGACACTACAATGAGCAGTTCTTC.

This clonotype was detected a few times. This sequence joins TRBV9 and TRBJ2-1, with D possibly being TRBD1 (6 bases). The CDR3 is 16 amino acids. Germline V gene sequence: CDR1 SGDLS, CDR2 YYNGEE. Trimming removed 0 bases at V and 4 bases at J, with 14 bases between. CDR3 loop: CASSVDPRTVYNEQFF. DNA of the CDR3: TGTGCCAGCAGCGTAGACCCTCGGACAGTTTACAATGAGCAGTTCTTC.